Presented here are 9 T cell receptor beta chains from one specimen sequenced in a study of shared clonotypes between healthy human individuals. The repertoire was sequenced with immunoSEQ multiplex PCR; TCRdb's copy has only in-frame clones and lacks some. The sample consists of 600,000 to 800,000 clones, around 77% of them appearing once. Sample: memory CD4+ T cells sorted from blood. Described subset: CD45RA-negative fraction. These receptors were taken from a woman aged 25 to 39 in good health.

The chain combines TRBV2 with TRBJ2-1, with 9 bases aligning to TRBD2. This CDR3 spans 15 amino acids. CDR1 and CDR2 from the germline V gene are SNHLY and FYNNEI. The V segment lost 3 bases and the J segment 6 bases; nucleotides outside the gene matches: 6. DNA of the CDR3: TGTGCCAGCAGTGACAAGGGACTAGCAGGCAATGAGCAGTTCTTC. Encoded protein: CASSDKGLAGNEQFF.

The genes are TRBV5-1 and TRBJ2-7, with TRBD2 as a possible D gene (5 bases). The CDR3 is 15 amino acids. Trimming left V 0 bases short and J 5 bases short, with 15 bases between. Germline V gives CDR1 SGHRS, CDR2 YFSETQ. The CDR3 DNA is TGCGCCAGCAGCTTGGCTCTCAGGACTTCGGACGAGCAGTACTTC. This codes for CASSLALRTSDEQYF.

In its sample, this clone was seen once. This chain joins TRBV4-2 and TRBJ2-7; 10 positions agree with TRBD2. The CDR3 consists of 15 residues. CDR1 LGHNA and CDR2 YNFKEQ come from the germline V gene. V was clipped by 3 bases and J by 2 bases; unmatched bases: 4. The CDR3 DNA follows: TGTGCCAGCAGCCACCGGACTAGCGGACCCTACGAGCAGTACTTC. It is translated as CASSHRTSGPYEQYF.

This clone was counted once. The chain is built from TRBV21-1 and TRBJ2-6; TRBD1 was called by the table and not checked on the DNA. TRBV21-1 is flagged as a pseudogene. The CDR3 runs 18 residues. DNA for the CDR3: TGTGCCAGCAGCAATGGGTCGGGACAGGGCTCAGGGGCCAACGTCCTGACTTTC. It codes for CASSNGSGQGSGANVLTF.

This chain links TRBV18 with TRBJ2-2, with 7 bases aligning to TRBD2. The CDR3 runs 15 residues. With 3 bases clipped from V and 0 bases from J, the junction kept 1 base outside the gene matches. Looked up from germline, CDR1 is KGHSH and CDR2 is LQKENI. This CDR3 reads CASSPGGANTGELFF. The CDR3 DNA reads TGTGCCAGCTCACCGGGAGGGGCGAACACCGGGGAGCTGTTTTTT. The variable domain in full, completed from reference TRBV18 and TRBJ2-2, reads NAGVMQNPRHLVRRRGQEARLRCSPMKGHSHVYWYRQLPEEGLKFMVYLQKENIIDESGMPKERFSAEFPKEGPSILRIQQVVRGDSAAYFCASSPGGANTGELFFGEGSRLTVL.

V usage is TRBV15 and J usage is TRBJ2-1; 9 bases are shared with TRBD1. Germline V gives CDR1 LNHNV, CDR2 YYDKDF (reference sequence). V was clipped by 2 bases and J by 3 bases; unmatched bases: 2. This CDR3 is 15 amino acids long. The CDR3 is CATSRPGQGYNEQFF. CDR3 bases: TGTGCCACCAGCAGACCGGGACAGGGCTACAATGAGCAGTTCTTC.

Note on this clone: The junction shows a germline mismatch at one end, possibly a read error. The chain employs TRBV30 and TRBJ1-3, with D perhaps matching TRBD1 (5 bases). Germline V gives CDR1 GTSNPN, CDR2 SVGIG (reference sequence). This CDR3 has 15 residues. As DNA, the CDR3 is TGTGCCTGGAGGGGACGGTATAACTCTGTAAACACCATATATTTT. Its protein is CAWRGRYNSVNTIYF.

This clone was detected only a few times. The chain combines TRBV25-1 with TRBJ2-1, with 11 bases matching TRBD2. With 5 bases clipped from V and 2 bases from J, the junction kept 11 bases outside the gene matches. This CDR3 is built from 18 residues. In germline, CDR1 is MGHDK, CDR2 SYGVNS. CDR3 nucleotide sequence: TGTGCCAGCAGTACCCCGGGACTAGCGGTCGGCGCCTACAATGAGCAGTTCTTC. Translation gives CASSTPGLAVGAYNEQFF.

This clone was counted a few times. The chain employs TRBV25-1 and TRBJ2-5, with D possibly matching TRBD1 (6 bases). Trimming cost V 4 bases and J 1 base, with 22 bases left between them. The CDR3 has 18 amino acids. In germline, CDR1 is MGHDK, CDR2 SYGVNS. The CDR3 reads CASSGPGTWEGGQETQYF. The DNA of the CDR3 is TGTGCCAGCAGTGGACCGGGGACGTGGGAAGGGGGCCAAGAGACCCAGTACTTC.